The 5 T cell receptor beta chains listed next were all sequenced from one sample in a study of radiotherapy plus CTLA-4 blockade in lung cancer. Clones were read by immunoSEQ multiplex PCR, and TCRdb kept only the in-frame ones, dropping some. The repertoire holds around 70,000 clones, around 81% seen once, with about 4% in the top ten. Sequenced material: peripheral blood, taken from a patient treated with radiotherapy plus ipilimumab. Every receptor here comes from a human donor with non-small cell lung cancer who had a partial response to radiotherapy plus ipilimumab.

CDR3 nucleotides: TGTGCCAGTAGCTACAGTGTTACCGGGGAGCTGTTTTTT. Residues: CASSYSVTGELFF. The J gene is TRBJ2-2, the V gene TRBV19; D gene unclear. Germline loops: CDR1 LNHDA, CDR2 SQIVND (reference sequence). CDR3 length: 13 residues. The ends were cut back, 6 bases at V and 5 bases at J, with 10 bases in the middle.

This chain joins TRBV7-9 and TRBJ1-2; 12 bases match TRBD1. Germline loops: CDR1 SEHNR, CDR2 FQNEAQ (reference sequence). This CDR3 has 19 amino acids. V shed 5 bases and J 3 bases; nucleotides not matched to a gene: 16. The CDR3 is CASSRLTPGTGGADYGYTF. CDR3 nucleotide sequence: TGTGCCAGCAGCCGACTAACGCCCGGGACAGGGGGCGCAGACTATGGCTACACCTTC.

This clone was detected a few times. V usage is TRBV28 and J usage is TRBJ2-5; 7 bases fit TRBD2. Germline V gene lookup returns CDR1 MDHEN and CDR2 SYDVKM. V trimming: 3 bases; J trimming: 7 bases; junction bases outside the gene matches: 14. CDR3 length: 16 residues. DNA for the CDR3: TGTGCCAGCAGTTTGGAAGGTGCTAGCGGCCCCCGGACCCAGTACTTC. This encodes CASSLEGASGPRTQYF.

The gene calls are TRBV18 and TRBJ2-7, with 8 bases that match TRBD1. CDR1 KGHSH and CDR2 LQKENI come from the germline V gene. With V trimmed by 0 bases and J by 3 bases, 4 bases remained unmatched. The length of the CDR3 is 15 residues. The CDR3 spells CASSPPGQENYEQYF. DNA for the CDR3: TGTGCCAGCTCACCACCGGGACAGGAGAACTACGAGCAGTACTTC.

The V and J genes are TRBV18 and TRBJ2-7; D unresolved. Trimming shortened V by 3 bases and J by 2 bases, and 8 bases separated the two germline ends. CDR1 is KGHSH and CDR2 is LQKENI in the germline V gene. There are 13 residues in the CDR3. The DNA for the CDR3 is TGTGCCAGCTCACCCGCAGGAACCTACGAGCAGTACTTC. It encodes CASSPAGTYEQYF. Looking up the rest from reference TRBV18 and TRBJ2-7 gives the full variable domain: NAGVMQNPRHLVRRRGQEARLRCSPMKGHSHVYWYRQLPEEGLKFMVYLQKENIIDESGMPKERFSAEFPKEGPSILRIQQVVRGDSAAYFCASSPAGTYEQYFGPGTRLTVT.